These 5 T cell receptor beta chains came from one sample sequenced in a study of T cell repertoires in cytomegalovirus infection. TCRdb reprocessed the reads via MiXCR and lists one record per CDR3 protein. The sample shows 700,000 to 900,000 distinct CDR3 sequences, roughly 29% of them seen only once. The antigens of these receptors remain unknown. The sample in question was cultured CD8+ T cells from PBMCs, obtained from culture after CMV antigen stimulation. These receptors were taken from a human donor in good health (CMV status not recorded). Some clones in this sample may be carry-over from other donors' samples.

The chain joins TRBV20-1 to TRBJ1-4; D is unclear. The CDR3 contains 14 residues. Trimming took off 4 bases at V and 5 bases at J, with 14 bases between the two ends. CDR1 DFQATT and CDR2 SNEGSKA come from the germline V gene (reference sequence). The chain's CDR3 is CSATYRETNEKLFF. As DNA, the CDR3 is TGCAGTGCTACTTACCGGGAGACAAATGAAAAACTGTTTTTT.

This clonotype turned up a few times. The gene calls are TRBV24-1 and TRBJ2-3; possibly TRBD1 for D (5 bases). The V end lost 4 bases, the J end lost 2 bases, and 9 bases lay between the germline ends. The CDR3 consists of 14 residues. From germline, CDR1 is KGHDR and CDR2 SFDVKD. CDR3 DNA: TGTGCCACCAGTGAAATCAGGGACACAGATACGCAGTATTTT. Translation: CATSEIRDTDTQYF.

The chain uses TRBV6-6 and TRBJ1-2; D not certain. This CDR3 is 14 amino acids long. Trimming left V 7 bases short and J 0 bases short, with 12 bases between. Per the germline V gene, CDR1 is MNHNY and CDR2 is SVGAGI (reference sequence). The CDR3 sequence is CASNSGSPNYGYTF. CDR3 DNA sequence: TGTGCCAGCAACTCAGGCTCGCCTAACTATGGCTACACCTTC.

The genes are TRBV12-3 or TRBV12-4 and TRBJ1-5; D is unclear. The CDR3 runs to 12 residues. Trimming took off 4 bases at V and 7 bases at J, with 8 bases between the two ends. CDR3 loop: CASSSVGQPQHF. CDR3 bases: TGTGCCAGCAGTTCCGTTGGGCAGCCCCAGCATTTT.

This clonotype was seen at least ten times. At one end the junction does not follow the germline gene, possibly because of a read error. The J gene is TRBJ1-1, the V gene TRBV7-9, with D uncertain. CDR1 is SEHNR and CDR2 is FQNEAQ in the germline V gene (reference sequence). CDR3 length equals 14 residues. The CDR3 here is CASSLAPENTEAFF. CDR3 coding DNA: TGTGCCAGCAGCCTAGCCCCAGAGAACACTGAAGCTTTCTTT.